The 29 T cell receptor beta chains presented below share a single source sample, sequenced in a study of blood T cell repertoires in COVID-19. Only in-frame clones appear in the TCRdb table, and some are missing; sequencing was by immunoSEQ multiplex PCR. Here the sample spans 120,000 or so clones, roughly 87% being singletons. The material sequenced was peripheral blood. The receptor source for this set is an elderly man with active or convalescent COVID-19.

V is TRBV5-4 and J is TRBJ1-2; D possibly corresponds to TRBD1 (6 bases). CDR3 length: 14 amino acids. Deletions cut 4 bases from V and 2 bases from J, with 12 bases between. Germline CDR1 SGHNT, CDR2 YYREEE (reference sequence). The CDR3 DNA follows: TGTGCCAGCAGCGGGGGAGGGGGAAACTATGGCTACACCTTC. It codes for CASSGGGGNYGYTF.

This clone was seen only once. The CDR3 is CASSQDPGPRGGGSYSNQPQHF. For the CDR3, the DNA is TGCGCCAGCAGCCAAGATCCGGGGCCGCGGGGGGGAGGGAGCTATAGCAATCAGCCCCAGCATTTT. V usage is TRBV4-1 and J usage is TRBJ1-5, with D tentatively TRBD1 (5 bases). Germline CDR1 MGHRA, CDR2 YSYEKL. Trimming pared 0 bases from V and 0 bases from J, leaving 27 bases between. This CDR3 is 22 amino acids long.

V and J are TRBV6-5 and TRBJ1-2; 7 nucleotides line up with TRBD1. CDR3 length: 12 residues. The germline V gene encodes CDR1 MNHEY and CDR2 SVGAGI. The J segment lost 2 bases and the V segment lost 11 bases, leaving 5 bases of the junction unmatched. CDR3 loop: CAGSTGNYGYTF. The CDR3 nucleotides read TGTGCCGGGTCGACAGGGAACTATGGCTACACCTTC.

The chain is built from TRBV6-2 or TRBV6-3 and TRBJ1-1; tentatively, D is TRBD1 (5 bases). This CDR3 comprises 14 residues. V lost 2 bases, J lost 0 bases, and 7 bases lay in between. Germline CDR1 MNHEY, CDR2 SVGEGT. DNA for the CDR3: TGTGCCAGCAGTTACGCGACAGTGAACACTGAAGCTTTCTTT. This sequence encodes CASSYATVNTEAFF.

The V and J genes are TRBV29-1 and TRBJ2-2; D ambiguous. Looked up from germline, CDR1 is SQVTM and CDR2 is ANQGSEA. The CDR3 contains 12 residues. With 4 bases removed from V and 2 bases from J, the gap between germline ends came to 5 bases. CDR3 nucleotide sequence: TGCAGCGTTGGTGGCAACACCGGGGAGCTGTTTTTT. It translates to CSVGGNTGELFF.

The V call is TRBV4-3, the J call TRBJ2-3; D might be TRBD1 (5 bases). Per the germline V gene, CDR1 is LGHNA and CDR2 is YSLEER. Trimming removed 0 bases at V and 2 bases at J, with 15 bases between. This CDR3 is built from 17 residues. The chain's CDR3 is CASSQDQRGWATDTQYF. The CDR3 nucleotides read TGCGCCAGCAGCCAAGATCAAAGGGGATGGGCCACAGATACGCAGTATTTT.

This rearrangement joins TRBV7-9 to TRBJ2-5; 7 nucleotides align to TRBD1. V shed 2 bases, J shed 5 bases, and the junction held 5 bases outside the gene matches. The CDR3 is made up of 14 amino acids. Germline V gene lookup returns CDR1 SEHNR and CDR2 FQNEAQ (reference sequence). The CDR3 bases are TGTGCCAGCAGCTTAACGACAGGGAGCGAGACCCAGTACTTC. Amino acids: CASSLTTGSETQYF.

The CDR3: CASSGRAYEQYF. In DNA, the CDR3 is TGTGCCAGCAGCGGCCGGGCCTACGAGCAGTACTTC. The rearrangement uses TRBV11-2 and TRBJ2-7; D is unclear. V lost 5 bases and J 2 bases, leaving 7 bases between the germline ends. From germline, CDR1 is SGHAT and CDR2 FQNNGV. This CDR3 is 12 amino acids long.

V and J are TRBV18 and TRBJ1-3; no clear D gene. Trimming pared 2 bases from V and 9 bases from J, leaving 14 bases between. Germline V gene lookup returns CDR1 KGHSH and CDR2 LQKENI. The CDR3 totals 14 residues. The CDR3 coding sequence is TGTGCCAGCTCACCATCGGGAACACGGGGCACCATATATTTT. This sequence encodes CASSPSGTRGTIYF.

The V and J genes are TRBV16 and TRBJ1-2; no clear D. V was pared by 0 bases and J by 4 bases, with 6 bases between. Germline CDR1 KGHSY, CDR2 FQNENV. CDR3 length: 13 residues. Written as DNA, the CDR3 is TGTGCCAGCAGCCAATCGGCAGTCTATGGCTACACCTTC. Its translation: CASSQSAVYGYTF.

This chain uses TRBV6-1 with TRBJ2-7; 10 nucleotides line up with TRBD1. From germline, CDR1 is MNHNS and CDR2 SASEGT. Trimming took 0 bases from V and 4 from J; bases not matched to a gene: 9. The CDR3 spans 17 residues. The chain's CDR3 is CASSEALGTGVGYEQYF. The CDR3 DNA reads as TGTGCCAGCAGTGAAGCGCTGGGGACAGGGGTTGGGTACGAGCAGTACTTC.

The genes are TRBV30 and TRBJ2-5, with D possibly matching TRBD1 (6 bases). The CDR3 sequence is 13 residues long. Per germline, CDR1 GTSNPN and CDR2 SVGIG (reference sequence). V lost 1 base, J lost 5 bases, and 11 bases lay in between. This chain's CDR3 is CAWSDRVGETQYF. The CDR3 DNA is TGTGCCTGGAGTGACAGGGTTGGGGAGACCCAGTACTTC.

The V gene is TRBV3-1 (or the pseudogene TRBV3-2), the J gene TRBJ2-3; maybe TRBD1 (6 bases). The CDR3 runs 15 residues. V lost 4 bases and J 6 bases, leaving 17 bases between the germline ends. In germline, CDR1 is LGHDT, CDR2 YNNKEL (reference sequence). CDR3 sequence reads: CASSPGTTDTDTQYF. The DNA of the CDR3 is TGTGCCAGCAGCCCCGGGACAACCGACACGGATACGCAGTATTTT.

V usage is TRBV5-1 and J usage is TRBJ2-6; D is uncertain. The CDR3 has 17 amino acids. Germline V CDR1 and CDR2: SGHRS, YFSETQ. V was shortened by 4 bases and J by 0 bases, with 14 bases between the two germline ends. The DNA for the CDR3 is TGCGCCAGCAGCCCCGCGGAGATCCGCTCTGGGGCCAACGTCCTGACTTTC. It yields the protein CASSPAEIRSGANVLTF.

The chain uses TRBV3-1 (or the pseudogene TRBV3-2) and TRBJ2-5, with TRBD2 as a possible D gene (5 bases). Trimming shortened V by 4 bases and J by 5 bases, and 14 bases separated the two germline ends. CDR3 length: 14 residues. CDR1 is LGHDT and CDR2 is YNNKEL in the germline V gene (reference sequence). The CDR3 DNA sequence: TGTGCCAGCAGCCCACCCACTAGTAGGGAGACCCAGTACTTC. This sequence encodes CASSPPTSRETQYF.

This rearrangement joins TRBV21-1 to TRBJ1-3; the DNA was not compared with TRBD1, the D call given in the table. TRBV21-1 is shown as a pseudogene. This CDR3 spans 17 amino acids. In DNA, the CDR3 is TGTGCCAGCAGGCAGACGAAGGGACAGGGGTTAGGAAACACCATATATTTT. Amino acids: CASRQTKGQGLGNTIYF.

J is TRBJ2-7 and V is TRBV5-6, with 7 bases aligning to TRBD1. The CDR3 spans 15 residues. CDR1 and CDR2 from the germline V gene are SGHDT and YYEEEE. V trimming: 0 bases; J trimming: 4 bases; junction bases outside the gene matches: 7. CDR3 region: CASSLGVGGPYEQYF. CDR3 DNA: TGTGCCAGCAGCTTGGGGGTAGGGGGCCCGTACGAGCAGTACTTC.

The chain employs TRBV29-1 and TRBJ2-3; 9 bases agree with TRBD1. The trim removed 3 bases at V and 10 bases at J, leaving 11 bases unmatched. The CDR3 has 14 amino acids. Germline V lookup: CDR1 SQVTM, CDR2 ANQGSEA. The CDR3 DNA is TGCAGCGTTGATCGGGACAGGGTTTCCTACGCGCAGTATTTT. It translates to CSVDRDRVSYAQYF.

The V call is TRBV4-1, the J call TRBJ1-1; 7 bases line up with TRBD1. This CDR3 region has 15 residues. Germline loops: CDR1 MGHRA, CDR2 YSYEKL. V shed 5 bases and J 5 bases; nucleotides not matched to a gene: 11. This chain's CDR3 is CASSSTPGQLTEAFF. CDR3 DNA: TGCGCCAGCAGCTCAACGCCGGGACAGCTTACTGAAGCTTTCTTT.

The CDR3 reads CAWTSQAGGGYGYTF. CDR3 nucleotides: TGTGCCTGGACCTCCCAGGCAGGGGGCGGCTATGGCTACACCTTC. The chain is built from TRBV30 and TRBJ1-2; 8 bases match TRBD1. Germline values: CDR1 GTSNPN, CDR2 SVGIG (reference sequence). With 4 bases clipped from V and 4 bases from J, the junction kept 11 bases outside the gene matches. This CDR3 has 15 amino acids.

The V and J genes are TRBV12-5 and TRBJ2-2, with 11 bases that match TRBD2. With V trimmed by 1 base and J by 7 bases, 8 bases remained unmatched. The CDR3 consists of 17 residues. Looked up from germline, CDR1 is LGHNT and CDR2 is FRNRAP. The chain's CDR3 is CASGLGASGRYGGELFF. The CDR3 DNA is TGTGCTAGTGGTTTGGGAGCTAGCGGGAGGTACGGCGGGGAGCTGTTTTTT.

In its sample, this clone was seen a few times. This chain joins TRBV7-9 and TRBJ1-2, with 8 positions matching TRBD1. The V segment lost 5 bases and the J segment 0 bases; nucleotides outside the gene matches: 5. The CDR3 has 15 residues. The germline gives CDR1 SEHNR, CDR2 FQNEAQ (reference sequence). For the CDR3, the DNA is TGTGCCAGCAGCCTACAGGGGGTAGCTAACTATGGCTACACCTTC. Protein product: CASSLQGVANYGYTF. The variable domain in full, with the rest retrieved from reference TRBV7-9 and TRBJ1-2, is DTGVSQNPRHKITKRGQNVTFRCDPISEHNRLYWYRQTLGQGPEFLTYFQNEAQLEKSRLLSDRFSAERPKGSFSTLEIQRTEQGDSAMYLCASSLQGVANYGYTFGSGTRLTVV.

The chain links TRBV5-1 to TRBJ2-2; 9 nucleotides agree with TRBD1. This CDR3 has 16 amino acids. Germline V lookup: CDR1 SGHRS, CDR2 YFSETQ. With V trimmed by 4 bases and J by 2 bases, 6 bases remained unmatched. The CDR3 DNA is TGCGCCAGCAGCCCCGGACAGGGGCTAAACACCGGGGAGCTGTTTTTT. This codes for CASSPGQGLNTGELFF. The full variable domain, completed using reference TRBV5-1 and TRBJ2-2, is KAGVTQTPRYLIKTRGQQVTLSCSPISGHRSVSWYQQTPGQGLQFLFEYFSETQRNKGNFPGRFSGRQFSNSRSEMNVSTLELGDSALYLCASSPGQGLNTGELFFGEGSRLTVL.

V gene TRBV24-1 combines with J gene TRBJ1-1; maybe TRBD1 (5 bases). V lost 6 bases and J 6 bases, leaving 13 bases between the germline ends. Looked up from germline, CDR1 is KGHDR and CDR2 is SFDVKD. The CDR3 extends over 13 amino acids. CDR3 sequence (DNA): TGTGCCACCAGTACCGTCGGGGGTGCTGAAGCTTTCTTT. Protein: CATSTVGGAEAFF.

Only one count was recorded for this clone. J is TRBJ1-6 and V is TRBV5-1; D not resolved. Germline assignment: CDR1 SGHRS and CDR2 YFSETQ. This CDR3 spans 14 amino acids. Trimming cost V 4 bases and J 10 bases, with 15 bases left between them. For the CDR3, the DNA is TGCGCCAGCAGCACGGTGGGAGCCGTATCACCCCTCCACTTT. Amino acids: CASSTVGAVSPLHF. Full variable domain (missing parts from reference TRBV5-1 and TRBJ1-6): KAGVTQTPRYLIKTRGQQVTLSCSPISGHRSVSWYQQTPGQGLQFLFEYFSETQRNKGNFPGRFSGRQFSNSRSEMNVSTLELGDSALYLCASSTVGAVSPLHFGNGTRLTVT.

The V call is TRBV25-1, the J call TRBJ1-2; tentatively, D is TRBD1 (6 bases). The germline V and J ends were trimmed by 1 base and 4 bases, with 16 bases remaining between them. This CDR3 has 16 residues. Germline values: CDR1 MGHDK, CDR2 SYGVNS. For the CDR3, the DNA is TGTGCCAGCAGTGAATTCCGGGGGGCAGGGAGCTATGGCTACACCTTC. Protein product: CASSEFRGAGSYGYTF.

This rearrangement joins TRBV2 to TRBJ1-6, with TRBD1 identical over 8 bases. The J segment lost 7 bases and the V segment lost 4 bases, leaving 6 bases of the junction unmatched. This CDR3 has 15 amino acids. Per germline, CDR1 SNHLY and CDR2 FYNNEI. CDR3 DNA: TGTGCCAGCAGTGGATACAGGGGGAACAATTCACCCCTCCACTTT. Translation gives CASSGYRGNNSPLHF. Full variable domain (rest looked up from reference TRBV2 and TRBJ1-6): EPEVTQTPSHQVTQMGQEVILRCVPISNHLYFYWYRQILGQKVEFLVSFYNNEISEKSEIFDDQFSVERPDGSNFTLKIRSTKLEDSAMYFCASSGYRGNNSPLHFGNGTRLTVT.

This rearrangement joins TRBV24-1 to TRBJ2-1, with 9 bases fitting TRBD2. The CDR3 consists of 15 residues. The germline CDR1 and CDR2 sequences are KGHDR and SFDVKD. Losses at the gene ends were 6 bases for V and 5 bases for J; bases not matched to a gene: 7. For the CDR3, the DNA is TGTGCCACCAGTTTGGCGGGGGGGCTTAACAATGAGCAGTTCTTC. Protein: CATSLAGGLNNEQFF.

This clone turned up a few times. DNA of the CDR3: TGTGCCAGCAGCTACACCGGGACACTGGGGGATCAGCCCCAGCATTTT. Encoded protein: CASSYTGTLGDQPQHF. The gene calls are TRBV5-5 and TRBJ1-5; D is possibly TRBD1 (6 bases). Germline V gene sequence: CDR1 SGHKS, CDR2 YYEKEE (reference sequence). The ends were cut back, 3 bases at V and 5 bases at J, with 18 bases in the middle. The length of the CDR3 is 16 residues.